This T cell receptor (beta chain) was observed in a study of OX40 agonist ivuxolimab in advanced cancers. Study-wide findings and caveats: The average count of expanded clones was higher among CD8+ T cells than among CD4+.

A word on this clone: No antigen is known for it.

Sequencing used immunoSEQ multiplex PCR; TCRdb keeps in-frame clones, though not all of them. Of 50,000 or so clones listed, about 93% are singletons. The investigators sampled blood at baseline, at cycle 4 day 1, and at cycle 7 day 1. This clonotype was sampled from an adult with an advanced solid tumor such as melanoma, head and neck, liver or kidney cancer. Sequencing used CD4+ or CD8+ T cells sorted from blood, obtained in a trial of the OX40 agonist ivuxolimab.

DNA of the CDR3: TGTGCCAGCAGCTTACTCTCGGCTAACTATGGCTACACCTTC. Translated: CASSLLSANYGYTF. The rearrangement links TRBV5-5 to TRBJ1-2; D ambiguous. The CDR3 covers 14 residues. Germline CDR1 and CDR2: SGHKS and YYEKEE (reference sequence). The V end was cut by 2 bases, the J end by 0 bases, with 8 bases between.